A selection of T cell receptor beta chains follows, all from one sample in a study of blood T cell repertoires in COVID-19. Sequenced by immunoSEQ multiplex PCR; TCRdb stores in-frame clones only, minus some. Of nearly 250,000 clones listed, 85% to 90% are singletons. The specimen was PBMCs or T cells enriched from blood (not recorded which). The receptors stem from a man aged 50 to 60 who had been exposed to COVID-19. The CDR3 runs from the conserved cysteine through the conserved F or W. Each record gives: D gene, clone size, J gene, V gene, CDR3 protein, CDR3 DNA. The D gene is left open where the match is weak. Some rows have no size entry. The others give once, few or many, or a class for an expanded clone.

.,.,TRBJ1-2,TRBV3-1/TRBV3-2,CASSQQAAGGYTF,TGTGCCAGCAGCCAACAGGCGGCGGGTGGCTACACCTTC
TRBD1,.,TRBJ1-3,TRBV7-9,CASSPRTGDSGNTIYF,TGTGCCAGCAGCCCACGGACAGGGGATTCCGGAAACACCATATATTTT
.,.,TRBJ1-2,TRBV27,CASRGTGRYGYTF,TGTGCCAGCAGAGGAACAGGGAGATATGGCTACACCTTC
TRBD1,.,TRBJ1-5,TRBV28,CASSFGQGIQPQHF,TGTGCCAGCAGTTTCGGACAGGGTATTCAGCCCCAGCATTTT
TRBD2,.,TRBJ2-5,TRBV11-1,CASSTSGGRQETQYF,TGTGCCAGCAGCACTAGCGGGGGCCGTCAAGAGACCCAGTACTTC
TRBD2,.,TRBJ2-5,TRBV10-3,CAISEGGTSGSSETQYF,TGTGCCATCAGTGAAGGTGGGACTAGCGGGAGTTCTGAGACCCAGTACTTC
TRBD2,.,TRBJ2-3,TRBV28,CASSSGGAGGPGTQYF,TGTGCCAGCAGCTCGGGGGGAGCGGGGGGGCCCGGTACGCAGTATTTT
TRBD1,.,TRBJ1-1,TRBV2,CASRGQFNTEAFF,TGTGCCAGCAGGGGACAGTTTAACACTGAAGCTTTCTTT
TRBD2,.,TRBJ2-3,TRBV7-9,CASSSETLGGGLGTDTQYF,TGTGCCAGCAGCTCCGAAACGTTGGGGGGGGGACTAGGGACAGATACGCAGTATTTT
.,.,TRBJ2-1,TRBV5-8,CASSLAPYNEQFF,TGTGCCAGCAGCTTGGCCCCGTACAATGAGCAGTTCTTC
.,.,TRBJ2-3,TRBV29-1,CSVTGGLSSTDTQYF,TGCAGCGTTACGGGGGGCCTAAGCAGCACAGATACGCAGTATTTT
.,once,TRBJ2-1,TRBV20-1,CSARDRREQFF,TGCAGTGCTAGAGATCGTCGTGAGCAGTTCTTC
.,medium-sized,TRBJ2-7,TRBV6-1,CASSEYSLPSSYEQYF,TGTGCCAGCAGTGAATACTCGTTGCCGAGCTCCTACGAGCAGTACTTC
.,.,TRBJ1-1,TRBV29-1,CSVYRQGMNTEAFF,TGCAGCGTTTACCGTCAGGGGATGAACACTGAAGCTTTCTTT
.,.,TRBJ2-3,TRBV28,CASYEADTQYF,TGTGCCAGCTATGAGGCAGATACGCAGTATTTT
.,.,TRBJ1-3,TRBV7-2,CASSTQGGYGNTIYF,TGTGCCAGCAGCACCCAGGGTGGCTATGGAAACACCATATATTTT
.,once,TRBJ1-5,TRBV28,CASGHQPQHF,TGTGCCAGCGGCCATCAGCCCCAGCATTTT
TRBD1,.,TRBJ1-2,TRBV28,CASSYRGYGYTF,TGTGCCAGCAGTTACAGGGGCTATGGCTACACCTTC
.,.,TRBJ2-1,TRBV5-1,CASSLGTSSYNEQFF,TGCGCCAGCAGCCTGGGAACTAGCTCCTACAATGAGCAGTTCTTC
.,.,TRBJ2-1,TRBV11-2,CASSQTPVAGYSYNEQFF,TGTGCCAGCAGCCAAACTCCCGTCGCGGGGTACTCCTACAATGAGCAGTTCTTC
.,.,TRBJ1-1,TRBV18,CASSPIYRAAEAFF,TGTGCCAGCTCACCTATTTACAGGGCGGCTGAAGCTTTCTTT
.,.,TRBJ1-1,TRBV7-8,CASSLARAANTEAFF,TGTGCCAGCAGCTTAGCGCGGGCAGCAAACACTGAAGCTTTCTTT
.,.,TRBJ2-7,TRBV4-1,CASSQDLAYEQYF,TGCGCCAGCAGCCAAGATCTTGCCTACGAGCAGTACTTC
.,.,TRBJ2-3,TRBV7-2,CASSPRGDRLLGTQYF,TGTGCCAGCAGCCCTAGGGGAGACAGGTTGTTGGGTACGCAGTATTTT
.,.,TRBJ2-3,TRBV7-9,CASSLVGGTDTQYF,TGTGCCAGCAGCTTAGTCGGGGGCACAGATACGCAGTATTTT
.,.,TRBJ1-1,TRBV4-1,CASSHLQGSNTEAFF,TGCGCCAGCAGCCACCTACAGGGCTCGAACACTGAAGCTTTCTTT
.,.,TRBJ2-2,TRBV5-1,CASSFDSPTGELFF,TGCGCCAGCAGCTTCGACAGTCCCACCGGGGAGCTGTTTTTT
TRBD1,few,TRBJ1-2,TRBV28,CASSIGTGGYYGYTF,TGTGCCAGCAGTATAGGGACAGGGGGCTACTATGGCTACACCTTC
.,.,TRBJ1-5,TRBV7-8,CASSLATFNQPQHF,TGTGCCAGCAGCTTAGCGACTTTCAATCAGCCCCAGCATTTT
.,.,TRBJ2-7,TRBV13,CASSRDFYEQYF,TGTGCCAGCAGCCGGGACTTCTACGAGCAGTACTTC
.,.,TRBJ1-2,TRBV11-2,CASSLDSLSYGYTF,TGTGCCAGCAGCCTGGACAGTTTATCCTATGGCTACACCTTC
TRBD1,.,TRBJ1-5,TRBV19,CASSPRATGGDNQPQHF,TGTGCCAGTAGCCCCCGCGCGACAGGGGGAGACAATCAGCCCCAGCATTTT
TRBD2,.,TRBJ2-5,TRBV9,CASSVDPWGGEEATQYF,TGTGCCAGCAGCGTCGACCCTTGGGGGGGAGAAGAGGCGACCCAGTACTTC
.,.,TRBJ1-5,TRBV6-1,CASSEMVGQGGNQPQHF,TGTGCCAGCAGTGAAATGGTGGGGCAGGGCGGCAATCAGCCCCAGCATTTT
.,.,TRBJ2-5,TRBV5-1,CASSLSGQGPETQYF,TGCGCCAGCAGCTTGTCTGGCCAGGGGCCAGAGACCCAGTACTTC